A single sample gave rise to the 20 T cell receptor beta chains below, sequenced in a study of identical twins. TCRdb recomputed calls from the 5' RACE reads with MiXCR, one row per CDR3 protein. The data hold roughly 490,000 distinct CDR3 sequences, with approximately 15% observed a single time. These data also featured in a second study, about yellow fever vaccine responses in identical twins.

Input material: CD4+ T cells sorted from blood. These receptors were taken from a woman aged 18-29 years in good health.

In its sample, this clonotype was seen a few times. V is TRBV29-1 and J is TRBJ2-1, with 8 bases aligning to TRBD2. CDR3 size: 14 residues. Trimming took 8 bases from V and 3 from J; bases not matched to a gene: 9. Germline V gene sequence: CDR1 SQVTM, CDR2 ANQGSEA. CDR3 sequence reads: CSYSSGSVYNEQFF. In DNA form, the CDR3 reads TGCAGCTACTCCAGCGGGAGTGTCTACAATGAGCAGTTCTTC.

The V gene is TRBV10-3, the J gene TRBJ2-1; D is tentatively TRBD1 or TRBD2 (7 bases each). Germline CDR1 ENHRY, CDR2 SYGVKD. Deletions cut 8 bases from V and 3 bases from J, with 14 bases between. The CDR3 runs 14 residues. The CDR3 DNA follows: TGTGCCATCTCTGGCAGGGGGGGCTACAATGAGCAGTTCTTC. Translation gives CAISGRGGYNEQFF.

V usage is TRBV18 and J usage is TRBJ2-3; TRBD1 matches 7 bases. This CDR3 comprises 17 residues. Germline V gives CDR1 KGHSH, CDR2 LQKENI. V was clipped by 3 bases and J by 2 bases; unmatched bases: 11. DNA of the CDR3: TGTGCCAGCTCACCTCAACCGGGACAGTGGTTCACAGATACGCAGTATTTT. Translated: CASSPQPGQWFTDTQYF.

Only a few counts were recorded for this clonotype. This chain links TRBV7-2 with TRBJ2-7; 10 bases agree with TRBD1. The CDR3 has 16 residues. V lost 4 bases and J lost 5; bases outside the gene matches: 11. From germline, CDR1 is SGHTA and CDR2 FQGNSA. The CDR3 here is CASSSYTGTGVNEQYF. Here the CDR3 DNA reads TGTGCCAGCAGCTCCTACACCGGGACAGGGGTAAACGAGCAGTACTTC.

The chain uses TRBV3-1 and TRBJ2-2, with 11 nucleotides matching TRBD2. The CDR3 runs to 16 residues. The V and J ends lost 2 bases and 9 bases, in that order; junction bases with no gene match: 8. Per the germline V gene, CDR1 is LGHDT and CDR2 is YNNKEL (reference sequence). CDR3 sequence reads: CASSQLSSGRARELFF. CDR3 in DNA: TGTGCCAGCAGCCAACTCAGTAGCGGGAGGGCCAGGGAGCTGTTTTTT.

V and J are TRBV12-3 or TRBV12-4 and TRBJ2-5; D gene ambiguous. CDR3 size: 17 residues. V lost 0 bases and J lost 1, with 15 bases in between. In nucleotides, the CDR3 is TGTGCCAGCAGTTTAGCGTCGGGCCGCCGGTTCCAAGAGACCCAGTACTTC. It encodes CASSLASGRRFQETQYF.

The sample holds a few counts of this clonotype. The chain carries TRBV6-1 and TRBJ1-4; 9 bases line up with TRBD1. CDR3 length: 13 residues. Germline CDR1 is MNHNS and CDR2 is SASEGT. The junction had 8 bases not matched to a gene; V was cut back by 10 bases and J by 8 bases. CDR3 DNA sequence: TGTGCCACTCGGGACAGGGTCGAGGAAAAACTGTTTTTT. Translated, it gives CATRDRVEEKLFF.

The sample holds a few counts of this clonotype. The rearrangement links TRBV29-1 to TRBJ1-2; D is ambiguous. Trimming removed 4 bases from V and 2 bases from J, with 8 bases in between. The CDR3 is made up of 12 amino acids. Germline-derived CDR1 and CDR2 are SQVTM and ANQGSEA. CDR3 sequence (DNA): TGCAGCGTTGCGGAAGGGAACTATGGCTACACCTTC. The encoded protein is CSVAEGNYGYTF.

This clonotype appeared a few times. V gene TRBV6-2 or TRBV6-3 combines with J gene TRBJ1-1; D is unresolved. Trimming removed 2 bases at V and 1 base at J, with 5 bases between. Germline V lookup: CDR1 MNHEY, CDR2 SVGEGT. CDR3 length: 13 amino acids. Here the CDR3 reads CASSYRANTEAFF. The CDR3 region has the DNA TGTGCCAGCAGTTACCGTGCGAACACTGAAGCTTTCTTT.

This clonotype was seen repeatedly, ten times or more. The chain couples TRBV7-2 to TRBJ2-1; the match to TRBD2 covers 7 bases. Germline lookup yields CDR1 SGHTA and CDR2 FQGNSA. CDR3 length: 16 amino acids. V lost 2 bases and J lost 3; bases outside the gene matches: 7. The CDR3 reads CASSLLGAGNYNEQFF. The CDR3 DNA is TGTGCCAGCAGCTTATTGGGAGCGGGGAACTACAATGAGCAGTTCTTC.

This clonotype appeared many times. The genes are TRBV5-6 and TRBJ1-2; TRBD1 agrees at 7 bases. In germline, CDR1 is SGHDT, CDR2 YYEEEE. CDR3 length: 14 residues. Trimming took 6 bases from V and 5 from J; bases not matched to a gene: 10. CDR3 sequence: CASTLWTGQYGYTF. CDR3 coding DNA: TGTGCCAGCACCTTATGGACAGGACAGTATGGCTACACCTTC.

This clonotype showed up just a few times. J is TRBJ2-7 and V is TRBV7-2; 13 nucleotides match TRBD2. V was clipped by 0 bases and J by 5 bases; unmatched bases: 4. The CDR3 extends over 16 amino acids. The germline V gene encodes CDR1 SGHTA and CDR2 FQGNSA. The CDR3: CASSLAGLAGANEQYF. The DNA of the CDR3 is TGTGCCAGCAGCTTAGCAGGACTAGCGGGGGCTAACGAGCAGTACTTC.

The J gene is TRBJ2-7, the V gene TRBV7-8; a possible D gene is TRBD1 (6 bases). Germline CDR1 and CDR2: SGHVS and FQNEAQ. Trimming stripped 0 bases from V and 4 bases from J, with 19 bases between. The CDR3 length is 17 residues. As DNA, the CDR3 is TGTGCCAGCAGCTTAGCGTTGGCAGGGGCCCTCGGGTACGAGCAGTACTTC. Protein: CASSLALAGALGYEQYF.

This clonotype was seen ten or more times. The chain couples TRBV5-1 to TRBJ2-7; D tentatively reads TRBD1 or TRBD2 (5 bases each). Germline assignment: CDR1 SGHRS and CDR2 YFSETQ. The CDR3 sequence is 13 residues long. The V end lost 4 bases, the J end lost 6 bases, and 14 bases lay between the germline ends. The CDR3 loop is CASSPRAGGEQYF. CDR3 coding DNA: TGCGCCAGCAGCCCGCGGGCTGGGGGCGAGCAGTACTTC.

This clonotype appeared a few times. J is TRBJ2-7 and V is TRBV5-1; 9 bases are a match to TRBD1. This CDR3 has 15 residues. The V gene's germline CDR1 is SGHRS and CDR2 YFSETQ. Trimming at V came to 4 bases and at J to 0 bases, leaving 5 bases not matched to a gene. In DNA form, the CDR3 reads TGCGCCAGCAGCCGGACAGGGGCCACCTCCTACGAGCAGTACTTC. This codes for CASSRTGATSYEQYF.

This clonotype was seen a handful of times. The DNA for the CDR3 is TGCGCCAACGACAGGGGGCTGTACAATGAGCAGTTCTTC. Amino acids: CANDRGLYNEQFF. The V and J genes are TRBV10-1 and TRBJ2-1; 10 bases match TRBD1. Trimming took 10 bases from V and 4 from J; bases not matched to a gene: 4. Germline lookup yields CDR1 WNHNN and CDR2 SYGVQD (reference sequence). This CDR3 is 13 amino acids long.

Ten or more counts support this clonotype. The chain has TRBV5-1 and TRBJ2-5; tentatively, D is TRBD1 or TRBD2 (5 bases each). The CDR3 runs to 13 residues. In germline, CDR1 is SGHRS, CDR2 YFSETQ. Deletions cut 6 bases from V and 3 bases from J, with 12 bases between. The CDR3 bases are TGCGCCAGCACCGGGACGGCTAAAGAGACCCAGTACTTC. Its translation is CASTGTAKETQYF.

The chain combines TRBV21-1 with TRBJ2-7; TRBD1, the table's D call, lacks a check against the DNA. TRBV21-1 is annotated as a pseudogene. The length of the CDR3 is 11 residues. The CDR3 DNA follows: TGTGCCAGCAGCCCCCGGCCGGAGCAGTACTTC. Its protein is CASSPRPEQYF.

In its sample, this clonotype was seen once. The rearrangement uses TRBV9 and TRBJ2-1; 9 nucleotides line up with TRBD2. Losses at the gene ends were 4 bases for V and 5 bases for J; bases not matched to a gene: 10. Germline V gene lookup returns CDR1 SGDLS and CDR2 YYNGEE. There are 16 residues in the CDR3. CDR3: CASSSSVAGVNNEQFF. CDR3 nucleotides: TGTGCCAGCAGCTCTTCGGTAGCGGGGGTAAACAATGAGCAGTTCTTC.

This clonotype was recorded a few times. This CDR3 reads CASSPRLRDTSSSYNEQFF. The DNA for the CDR3 is TGTGCCAGCAGCCCTCGTCTCCGGGACACCTCTAGCTCCTACAATGAGCAGTTCTTC. The J gene is TRBJ2-1, the V gene TRBV11-1; D possibly corresponds to TRBD1 (6 bases). V shed 5 bases and J shed 0 bases, with 23 bases lying between them. This CDR3 region has 19 residues. Germline V lookup: CDR1 SGHAT, CDR2 FQDESV (reference sequence).